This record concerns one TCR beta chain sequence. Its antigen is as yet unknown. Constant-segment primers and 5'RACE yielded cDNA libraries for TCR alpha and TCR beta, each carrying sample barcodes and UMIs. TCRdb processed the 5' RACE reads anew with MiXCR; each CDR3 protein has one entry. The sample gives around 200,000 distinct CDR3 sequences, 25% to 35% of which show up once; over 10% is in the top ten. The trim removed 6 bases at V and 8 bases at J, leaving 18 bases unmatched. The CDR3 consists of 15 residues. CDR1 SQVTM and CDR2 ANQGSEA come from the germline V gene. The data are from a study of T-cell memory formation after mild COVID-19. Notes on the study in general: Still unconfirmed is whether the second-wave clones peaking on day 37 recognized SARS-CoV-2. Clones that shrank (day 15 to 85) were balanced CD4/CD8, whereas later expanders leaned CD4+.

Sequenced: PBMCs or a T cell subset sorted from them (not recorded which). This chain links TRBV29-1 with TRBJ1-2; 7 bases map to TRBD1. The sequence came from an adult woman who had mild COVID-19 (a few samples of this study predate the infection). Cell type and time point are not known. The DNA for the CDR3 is TGCAGCGTCCCCACTCGGACAGGAAGCATGGGCGGCTACACCTTC. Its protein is CSVPTRTGSMGGYTF.